This TCR beta chain was documented in a study of graft-versus-host responses after intestinal transplantation. Whole-study results and caveats: GvH clones appeared in recipient marrow, some first in ileum or blood. When patients had graft-donor T cell macrochimerism, their allografts held high graft-versus-host to host-versus-graft clonal ratios.

Here immunoSEQ multiplex PCR was the method, and the copy in TCRdb shows in-frame clones only, minus some. The sample records roughly 17,000 clones, approximately 82% being singletons. This CDR3 has 18 amino acids. Trimming took 1 base from V and 3 from J, leaving 18 bases between them. Germline V lookup: CDR1 MGHRA, CDR2 YSYEKL. For this clone: Its target is unknown. The same CDR3 also results from other DNA sequences found in this sample.

Graft material was processed, releasing intraepithelial and lamina propria lymphocytes. The rearrangement links TRBV4-1 to TRBJ2-2; D remains unclear. Sample: ileum tissue, taken 17 days after transplant. The source of this sequence is a human patient who received an intestinal transplant, so some T cells may come from the graft donor. The CDR3 reads CASSQGPRLTTHTGELFF. The CDR3 DNA is TGCGCCAGCAGCCAAGGACCACGACTCACCACACACACCGGGGAGCTGTTTTTT.